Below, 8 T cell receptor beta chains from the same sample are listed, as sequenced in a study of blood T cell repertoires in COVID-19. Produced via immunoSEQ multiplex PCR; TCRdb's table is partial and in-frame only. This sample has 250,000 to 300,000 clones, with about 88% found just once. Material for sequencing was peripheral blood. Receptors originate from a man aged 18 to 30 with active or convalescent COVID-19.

CDR3 protein: CASSFSGSDTQYF. The DNA of the CDR3 is TGTGCCAGCAGCTTTAGCGGATCGGATACGCAGTATTTT. The V and J genes are TRBV7-3 and TRBJ2-3, with a weak D call TRBD2 (6 bases). V was trimmed by 3 bases and J by 6 bases, leaving 10 bases between them. Germline assignment: CDR1 SGHTA and CDR2 FQGTGA. The CDR3 contains 13 residues.

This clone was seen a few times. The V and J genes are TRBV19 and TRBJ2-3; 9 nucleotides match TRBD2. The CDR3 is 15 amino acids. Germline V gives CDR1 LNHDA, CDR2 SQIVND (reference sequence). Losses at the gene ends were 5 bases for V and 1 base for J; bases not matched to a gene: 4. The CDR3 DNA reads TGTGCCAGTAGTCCGCAGCGGGGGGGCACAGATACGCAGTATTTT. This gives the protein CASSPQRGGTDTQYF.

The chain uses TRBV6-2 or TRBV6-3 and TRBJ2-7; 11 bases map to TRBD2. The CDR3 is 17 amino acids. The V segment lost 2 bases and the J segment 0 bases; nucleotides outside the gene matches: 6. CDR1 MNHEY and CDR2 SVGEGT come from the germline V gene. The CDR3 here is CASSYPLAGVPSYEQYF. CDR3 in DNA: TGTGCCAGCAGTTACCCACTAGCGGGAGTTCCCTCCTACGAGCAGTACTTC.

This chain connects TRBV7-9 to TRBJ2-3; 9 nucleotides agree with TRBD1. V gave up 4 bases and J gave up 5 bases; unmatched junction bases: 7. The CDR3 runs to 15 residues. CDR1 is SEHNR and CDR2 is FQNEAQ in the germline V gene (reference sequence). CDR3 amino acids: CASSWGQGELDTQYF. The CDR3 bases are TGTGCCAGCAGCTGGGGACAGGGAGAGCTAGATACGCAGTATTTT.

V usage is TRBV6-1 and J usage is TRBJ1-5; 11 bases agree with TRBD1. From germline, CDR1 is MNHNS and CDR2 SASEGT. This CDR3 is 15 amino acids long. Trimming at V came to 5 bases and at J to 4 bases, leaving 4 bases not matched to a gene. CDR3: CASSPGQGGNQPQHF. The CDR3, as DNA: TGTGCCAGCAGTCCGGGACAGGGGGGAAATCAGCCCCAGCATTTT.

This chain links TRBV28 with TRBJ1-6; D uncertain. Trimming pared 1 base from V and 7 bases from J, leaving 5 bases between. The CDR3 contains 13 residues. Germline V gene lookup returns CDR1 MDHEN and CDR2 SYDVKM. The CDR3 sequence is CASSLLQNSPLHF. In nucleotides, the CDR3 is TGTGCCAGCAGTTTATTACAGAATTCACCCCTCCACTTT. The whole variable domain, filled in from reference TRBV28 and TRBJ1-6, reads DVKVTQSSRYLVKRTGEKVFLECVQDMDHENMFWYRQDPGLGLRLIYFSYDVKMKEKGDIPEGYSVSREKKERFSLILESASTNQTSMYLCASSLLQNSPLHFGNGTRLTVT.

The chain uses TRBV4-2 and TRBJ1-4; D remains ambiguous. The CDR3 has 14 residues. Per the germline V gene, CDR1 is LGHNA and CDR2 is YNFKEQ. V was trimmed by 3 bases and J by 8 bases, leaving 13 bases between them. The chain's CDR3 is CASSQAGVGEKLFF. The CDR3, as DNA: TGTGCCAGCAGCCAGGCCGGGGTTGGGGAAAAACTGTTTTTT.

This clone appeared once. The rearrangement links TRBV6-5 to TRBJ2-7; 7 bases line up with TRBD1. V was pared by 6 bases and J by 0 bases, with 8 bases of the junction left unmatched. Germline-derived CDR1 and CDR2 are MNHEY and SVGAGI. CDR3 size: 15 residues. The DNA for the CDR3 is TGTGCCAGCAGGGGACAGCCGTCCGGCTCCTACGAGCAGTACTTC. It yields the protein CASRGQPSGSYEQYF.